A selection of T cell receptor beta chains follows, all from one sample in a study of blood T cell repertoires in COVID-19. Assay used: immunoSEQ multiplex PCR; TCRdb lists only in-frame clones, some missing. The sample comprises approximately 220,000 clones, almost 90% of which are singletons, and around 15% rests with the top ten. Sequences were obtained from PBMCs or T cells enriched from blood (not recorded which). The receptors come from a man aged 25 to 45 who had been exposed to COVID-19. CDR3s include the opening cysteine and the closing phenylalanine or tryptophan.

j_call v_call cdr3_aa
TRBJ2-7 TRBV11-2 CASSLLLRDRGRLWEQYF
TRBJ1-2 TRBV14 CASSQGLDYGYTF
TRBJ1-1 TRBV29-1 CSVERLERTEAFF
TRBJ2-5 TRBV18 CASSPQQGLQETQYF
TRBJ2-1 TRBV6-2/TRBV6-3 CASSYSLAGGNEQFF
TRBJ1-2 TRBV7-9 CASSLVDAYGYTF
TRBJ2-7 TRBV6-6 CASSLGLAGTYEQYF
TRBJ2-6 TRBV4-3 CASSPDSSSGANVLTF
TRBJ2-1 TRBV5-1 CASSLDTSGVPFF
TRBJ2-7 TRBV7-2 CASSFGQSYEQYF
TRBJ1-5 TRBV7-2 CASSSGGPGRQPQHF
TRBJ1-2 TRBV23-1 CASRVARQGAYGYTF
TRBJ2-7 TRBV5-6 CASSLTGRSYEQYF
TRBJ2-3 TRBV19 CASSQPTSGGADTQYF
TRBJ2-2 TRBV7-9 CASSLSQTGELFF
TRBJ2-3 TRBV19 CASSRGDLLRQYF
TRBJ1-5 TRBV6-1 CASSDLSVFQPQHF
TRBJ2-4 TRBV19 CASRDYGGIQYF
TRBJ2-1 TRBV11-3 CASSSRTSGGEQFF
TRBJ1-2 TRBV7-9 CASSWLGGSDGYTF
TRBJ1-5 TRBV5-1 CASSITGDRNQPQHF
TRBJ2-5 TRBV5-6 CASSPRKTARYQETQYF
TRBJ2-5 TRBV30 CAWSPHAGGQGGETQYF
TRBJ2-1 TRBV7-3 CASSSLGGGTREVNEQFF
TRBJ2-5 TRBV4-1 CASSQDFAPDTAQYF
TRBJ2-1 TRBV7-9 CASSLLGQGKWNEQFF